The 8 T cell receptor beta chains given below trace back to one sample, sequenced in a study (dated by TCRdb to the mid-2010s). To prepare the library, 5' RACE was applied. Sequenced using an Illumina MiSeq. TCRdb reprocessing: public reads trimmed at Q25 with fastp, clones called with MiXCR, in-frame beta chains kept. All rows with the same CDR3 protein become a single entry with the most common DNA and genes. Counted in this sample were approximately 44,000 distinct CDR3 sequences; 29% of them appeared once. The ten largest clones add up to 3.7% of the sample. Sequencing was performed on memory CD4+ T cells sorted from a lymph node. The cell subset or site label for this specimen denotes: memory CD4+ T cells, CD4+CD45RO+CD25-. These receptors originate from a female donor with breast cancer.

In its sample, this clonotype ranks as medium-sized (0.01 to 0.1%). This rearrangement joins TRBV20-1 to TRBJ2-7, with TRBD2 identical over 9 bases. V trimming: 3 bases; J trimming: 5 bases; junction bases outside the gene matches: 8. This CDR3 has 14 amino acids. CDR1 and CDR2 (germline): DFQATT, SNEGSKA (reference sequence). The chain's CDR3 is CSASFGGRGHEQYF. The CDR3 coding sequence is TGCAGTGCTAGCTTCGGCGGGAGGGGACACGAGCAGTACTTC.

This clonotype was observed a handful of times. The CDR3 does not close with the conserved phenylalanine or tryptophan, likely indicating a read error. The DNA is omitted, as the CDR3 cannot be located on it reliably, and the CDR3 follows TCRdb's listing. The gene calls are TRBV12-3 or TRBV12-4 and TRBJ2-1; TRBD2 is the table's D call, not checked against the DNA. The CDR3 comprises 11 residues, both ends counted. The CDR3 spells CASSLNGLAVL.

V and J are TRBV11-2 and TRBJ2-7; no firm D call. This CDR3 region has 13 residues. Trimming removed 1 base from V and 3 bases from J, with 7 bases in between. From germline, CDR1 is SGHAT and CDR2 FQNNGV. The CDR3 nucleotides read TGTGCCAGCAGCTTAGTCCTTTTCTACGAGCAGTACTTC. It translates to CASSLVLFYEQYF.

The V call is TRBV10-3, the J call TRBJ1-1; a weak D match, TRBD1 (5 bases). The CDR3 has 14 amino acids. With 2 bases removed from V and 3 bases from J, the gap between germline ends came to 10 bases. Per germline, CDR1 ENHRY and CDR2 SYGVKD. The CDR3 bases are TGTGCCATCAGTGAGAAGGGGTGGGACACTGAAGCTTTCTTT. Amino acid sequence: CAISEKGWDTEAFF.

The chain combines TRBV28 with TRBJ2-3; no reliable D call. Germline V lookup: CDR1 MDHEN, CDR2 SYDVKM. Trimming removed 2 bases from V and 5 bases from J, with 5 bases in between. The CDR3 consists of 12 residues. The CDR3 DNA reads TGTGCCAGCAGTTTAGCTGGAGATACGCAGTATTTT. This sequence encodes CASSLAGDTQYF.

The sample holds a few counts of this clonotype. The genes are TRBV7-9 and TRBJ1-4; D gene ambiguous. Trimming pared 2 bases from V and 8 bases from J, leaving 9 bases between. Germline-derived CDR1 and CDR2 are SEHNR and FQNEAQ (reference sequence). This CDR3 comprises 13 residues. CDR3 loop: CASSLRSGEKLFF. CDR3 in DNA: TGTGCCAGCAGCTTACGGTCTGGGGAAAAACTGTTTTTT.

This clonotype was observed a few times. The chain combines TRBV4-3 with TRBJ2-7, with a possible D match to TRBD2 (5 bases). This CDR3 has 14 residues. Per germline, CDR1 LGHNA and CDR2 YSLEER. Deletions cut 1 base from V and 0 bases from J, with 7 bases between. The CDR3 DNA reads TGCGCCAGCAGCCAAGGAAGCGGCTCCTACGAGCAGTACTTC. It encodes CASSQGSGSYEQYF.

This clonotype was observed a few times. V is TRBV7-2 and J is TRBJ1-5; D unclear. Germline V gives CDR1 SGHTA, CDR2 FQGNSA. The CDR3 is made up of 15 amino acids. The V gene lost 2 bases and the J gene lost 9 bases, with 17 bases spanning the gap. The CDR3 coding sequence is TGTGCCAGCAGCTTACGGACGTCTTCAATCATGCCCCAGCATTTT. Translated, it gives CASSLRTSSIMPQHF.